This paragraph covers one T cell receptor (beta chain) sequence. Its target is not known. The data derive from a study of cytomegalovirus exposure and HLA in healthy donors. Study results and caveats: Follow-up analysis later connected one missense variant in DCLRE1C with trimming of TCR beta V- and J-genes. In a later analysis, specific HLA alleles were associated with 15,000 to 20,000 TCR beta sequences at a 0.05 false discovery rate. TCR beta V segments were, for the most part, productive about 90% or about 30% of the time in an earlier analysis.

PCR involved 60 Vbeta and 13 Jbeta primers. In the authors' methods: As a later analysis found, there were 70 million to 90 million unique TCR beta chains, of which some 10 million were shared. Only in-frame clones appear in the TCRdb table, and some are missing; sequencing was by immunoSEQ multiplex PCR. The V and J calls and clone size are taken from that table; D and trimming were inferred from the DNA. Found here are 130,000 or so clones, approximately 84% of them singletons; the top ten hold more than 1.5%. Sequenced material: PBMCs. The TCR originated in a woman between 40 and 55 years old in good health and CMV-seronegative.

The CDR3 sequence is CASSMTRVSNQPQHF. CDR3 in DNA: TGTGCCAGTAGTATGACCAGGGTCAGCAATCAGCCCCAGCATTTT. J is TRBJ1-5 and V is TRBV19, with D perhaps TRBD1 (5 bases). Germline loops: CDR1 LNHDA, CDR2 SQIVND (reference sequence). Trimming stripped 3 bases from V and 1 base from J, with 10 bases between. The length of the CDR3 is 15 residues. Full variable domain (missing parts from reference TRBV19 and TRBJ1-5): DGGITQSPKYLFRKEGQNVTLSCEQNLNHDAMYWYRQDPGQGLRLIYYSQIVNDFQKGDIAEGYSVSREKKESFPLTVTSAQKNPTAFYLCASSMTRVSNQPQHFGDGTRLSIL.